This TCR beta chain was profiled in a study of cytomegalovirus exposure and HLA in healthy donors. The PCR contained 60 Vbeta and 13 Jbeta primers. Profiled with immunoSEQ multiplex PCR; TCRdb holds only in-frame clones, not every one. The sample consists of 120,000 to 150,000 clones, approximately 91% of them appearing once. Germline lookup yields CDR1 MNHEY and CDR2 SVGAGI. The CDR3 sequence is 13 residues long. Trimming left V 6 bases short and J 4 bases short, with 10 bases between. As concerns this clone: This sample also contains other DNA sequences that code for the same CDR3.

V gene TRBV6-5 combines with J gene TRBJ1-5, with D tentatively TRBD1 (6 bases). The sequence derives from a woman in her forties in good health and CMV-seronegative. Specimen: PBMCs. This CDR3 is CASSEQGNQPQHF. In DNA form, the CDR3 reads TGTGCCAGCAGCGAACAGGGAAATCAGCCCCAGCATTTT.